Listed below are T cell receptor beta chains from one sample, sequenced in a study of cytomegalovirus exposure and HLA in healthy donors. Clones were read by immunoSEQ multiplex PCR, and TCRdb kept only the in-frame ones, dropping some. The table has 150,000 or so clones, about 80% seen once. The sample taken for sequencing was PBMCs. These receptors all stem from a woman between 40 and 50 years old in good health and CMV-seronegative. Each CDR3 is given with its conserved first and last residue. D genes are given only for firm matches. The listing skips clone size in some rows; elsewhere it reads once, few, many or a size class.

CDR3 protein,CDR3 DNA,clone size,D gene,J gene,V gene
CASGNRGIRGELFF,TGTGCCAGCGGAAACAGGGGGATTCGTGGGGAGCTGTTTTTT,once,TRBD1,TRBJ2-2,TRBV28
CASSQDGDRVYYNEQFF,TGCGCCAGCAGCCAAGATGGGGACAGGGTATATTACAATGAGCAGTTCTTC,NA,TRBD1,TRBJ2-1,TRBV4-1
CASSLAGGPHEQFF,TGCGCCAGCAGCTTGGCGGGAGGGCCACATGAGCAGTTCTTC,NA,TRBD2,TRBJ2-1,TRBV5-1
CASRPGSSYNEQFF,TGTGCCAGCCGTCCCGGGAGCTCCTACAATGAGCAGTTCTTC,NA,NA,TRBJ2-1,TRBV27
CASTLWGTGVGEQYF,TGTGCCAGCACCTTGTGGGGGACAGGGGTTGGTGAGCAGTACTTC,NA,TRBD1,TRBJ2-7,TRBV7-2
CASSPRQGLNYGYTF,TGTGCCAGCAGCCCCCGACAGGGGCTTAACTATGGCTACACCTTC,NA,TRBD1,TRBJ1-2,TRBV5-8
CASSVGQVGWQPQHF,TGTGCCAGTAGTGTAGGACAGGTCGGATGGCAGCCCCAGCATTTT,NA,TRBD1,TRBJ1-5,TRBV19
CASSFENRYGYTF,TGTGCCAGCAGTTTCGAGAACCGCTATGGCTACACCTTC,NA,NA,TRBJ1-2,TRBV2
CASSVTSEQETQYF,TGTGCCAGCAGCGTAACTAGCGAACAAGAGACCCAGTACTTC,NA,TRBD2,TRBJ2-5,TRBV9
CASGRSGQGYEQYF,TGTGCTAGTGGAAGGAGTGGTCAGGGATACGAGCAGTACTTC,NA,NA,TRBJ2-7,TRBV12-5
CSSSSRDKQYF,TGTTCCAGCAGCTCCCGGGACAAACAGTATTTT,NA,NA,TRBJ2-3,TRBV7-9
CASNLNRGSGTEAFF,TGTGCCAGCAACCTGAACAGGGGAAGCGGCACTGAAGCTTTCTTT,NA,TRBD1,TRBJ1-1,TRBV28
CASSTRQGRGTDTQYF,TGTGCCAGCAGCACCCGACAGGGAAGGGGCACAGATACGCAGTATTTT,NA,TRBD1,TRBJ2-3,TRBV11-3
CASTFLSSGANVLTF,TGTGCCAGTACGTTTTTGTCTTCTGGGGCCAACGTCCTGACTTTC,NA,NA,TRBJ2-6,TRBV19
CASSAGSGLAALQETQYF,TGTGCCAGCAGCGCCGGATCGGGACTAGCGGCACTCCAAGAGACCCAGTACTTC,NA,TRBD2,TRBJ2-5,TRBV9